This is a list of T cell receptor beta chains from one sample in a study of vaccination effects on CD4 cells after COVID-19. Their target antigens are unknown. Repertoires were generated with immunoSEQ multiplex PCR, while TCRdb's copy carries only in-frame clones and drops some. The sample contains tens of thousands of clones, 65% to 80% of which appear only once. Material: CD4+ T cells from PBMCs cultured with HCoV-NL63 spike peptides, obtained before COVID-19 vaccination. These receptors originate from a human donor who received a COVID-19 vaccine. Each CDR3 is given with its conserved first and last residue. A D gene is named only where the DNA matches it firmly. Size values are once, few and many counts, or a class for expanded clones, and some rows have none.

D	J	size	V	DNA	CDR3
TRBD2	TRBJ2-7	.	TRBV11-2	TGTGCCAGCAGCTTCCAAGCCGGGACTAGCCGCGAGCAGTACTTC	CASSFQAGTSREQYF
.	TRBJ1-1	.	TRBV7-9	TGTGCCAGCAGCTTATCGGGGGGAAGGTCTGAAGCTTTCTTT	CASSLSGGRSEAFF
TRBD2	TRBJ2-1	.	TRBV19	TGTGCCAGTATCAAGGGGGGACTAGCGGGAAACAATGAGCAGTTCTTC	CASIKGGLAGNNEQFF
TRBD1	TRBJ2-1	.	TRBV18	TGTGCCAGCTCATTACCGGACAGGGATGGTAATGAGCAGTTCTTC	CASSLPDRDGNEQFF
.	TRBJ2-1	few	TRBV2	TGTGCCAGCAGTGTAAGAGGGGGGCTAAGGAATGAGCAGTTCTTC	CASSVRGGLRNEQFF
TRBD1	TRBJ2-2	few	TRBV6-5	TGTGCCAGCACTACCGGGACAGTCATCACCGGGGAGCTGTTTTTT	CASTTGTVITGELFF
.	TRBJ2-1	few	TRBV12-3/TRBV12-4	TGTGCCAGCAGTTTAGTCGCTGCCAATGAGCAGTTCTTC	CASSLVAANEQFF
.	TRBJ1-3	.	TRBV10-3	TGTGCCTCCCGGGGGCAGGCTGAAAACACCATATATTTT	CASRGQAENTIYF
TRBD2	TRBJ2-7	.	TRBV7-9	TGTGCCAGCAGCTTACGCGCGGGAGACGGCGAGCAGTACTTC	CASSLRAGDGEQYF
.	TRBJ1-1	few	TRBV7-9	TGTGCCAGCAGTGGCCAGAGGAACACTGAAGCTTTCTTT	CASSGQRNTEAFF
TRBD1	TRBJ1-2	.	TRBV6-5	TGTGCCAGCAGGGCAGGGACAGACTATGGCTACACCTTC	CASRAGTDYGYTF
.	TRBJ1-5	.	TRBV10-3	TGTGCCATCAGGGACAGTACGGGGCAGCCCCAGCATTTT	CAIRDSTGQPQHF